This T cell receptor beta chain was recorded in a study of cytomegalovirus exposure and HLA in healthy donors. Note on this clone: Its antigen is not identified.

The protocol was immunoSEQ multiplex PCR, while the TCRdb copy is restricted to in-frame clones and leaves out a portion. Seen here are roughly 150,000 clones, around 92% observed once, and the top ten hold approximately 10%. Overall study results and limits: Per published reports, the classifier diagnosed cytomegalovirus status with high specificity and sensitivity. In vitro experiments confirmed that a few CMV-associated chains were specific for CMV antigens. Listed as cytomegalovirus-associated were 150 to 200 TCR beta chains.

CDR1 is LGHNA, CDR2 YNFKEQ, per germline. With 2 bases removed from V and 2 bases from J, the gap between germline ends came to 7 bases. This CDR3 spans 15 amino acids. The chain uses TRBV4-2 and TRBJ2-6, with a tentative D call TRBD2 (5 bases). The TCR was taken from a woman aged 18-29 years in good health and CMV-seropositive. Sequencing input: PBMCs. The CDR3 nucleotides are TGTGCCAGCAGCCAATTCGGGGCTGGGGCCAACGTCCTGACTTTC. It yields the protein CASSQFGAGANVLTF.